This T cell receptor (beta chain) was observed in a study of memory CD4+ T cells and cytomegalovirus serostatus. Across the study: This sample comes from healthy Belgian adults, eight to ten CMV seropositive, approximately 24 seronegative.

Study-level findings and limits: Suggested: most of the CMV-linked TCR signature lies in CD4+ memory cells. Each of 65 to 75 CMV-associated TCRbeta sequences occurred in one to five individuals.

Single viable CD3+CD4+CD8-CD45RO+ cells were sorted as the memory CD4+ T cells. Clones were sequenced by immunoSEQ multiplex PCR, and TCRdb holds only the in-frame ones, with some missing. In the table there are 40,000 or so clones, about four fifths of which are singletons. This clone was detected only once. No antigen is known for it. The length of the CDR3 is 15 residues. V lost 4 bases and J lost 0, with 14 bases in between. CDR1 and CDR2 (germline): SQVTM, ANQGSEA. The chain carries TRBV29-1 and TRBJ2-3; D is undetermined. Sequencing was carried out using memory CD4+ T cells from blood. This TCR derives from an adult in good health and CMV-seronegative. The CDR3 nucleotides read TGCAGCGTTGTTCCCGGATCCCCTAGCACAGATACGCAGTATTTT. Encoded protein: CSVVPGSPSTDTQYF.